The 6 T cell receptor delta chains presented below share a single source sample, sequenced in a study of gamma-delta chains in newborns, infants, children. TCRdb fed the reads to CATT. The sample has 6,000 to 7,000 delta-chain clones; roughly 2% are singletons. What was sequenced was blood. The receptors here all came from a child who was a newborn, infant or young child, either healthy, febrile or measles-vaccinated (not recorded which).

Of note for this clone: The sample contains more than one DNA sequence encoding this CDR3. The CDR3 DNA reads TGTGCCTGTGACACTATTTTATCCAAGGACGCTGTCCTGGGGGCTTACACCGATAAACTCATCTTT. Translating gives CACDTILSKDAVLGAYTDKLIF. The chain links TRDV2 to TRDJ1; TRDD3 agrees at 7 bases. CDR1 is GEAIGNYY, CDR2 EKD, per germline. The length of the CDR3 is 22 residues. With V trimmed by 1 base and J by 0 bases, 25 bases remained unmatched.

By its share, this clone is large. The same CDR3 is also encoded by other DNA sequences in this sample. This sequence joins TRDV2 and TRDJ3; TRDD3 matches 7 bases. Germline V gives CDR1 GEAIGNYY, CDR2 EKD. The CDR3 sequence is 17 residues long. V lost 0 bases and J lost 0; bases outside the gene matches: 1. Here the CDR3 DNA reads TGTGCCTGTGACACCTGGGGGAGCTCCTGGGACACCCGACAGATGTTTTTC. This sequence encodes CACDTWGSSWDTRQMFF.

Relative to its sample, this clone is large (0.1 to 1%). This sample includes further DNA sequences coding for the same CDR3. The chain links TRDV2 to TRDJ3, with TRDD3 identical over 13 bases. With V trimmed by 0 bases and J by 0 bases, 7 bases remained unmatched. Germline V lookup: CDR1 GEAIGNYY, CDR2 EKD. This CDR3 spans 21 amino acids. The CDR3, as DNA: TGTGCCTGTGACACCGTACTGGGGGATACGGGGAGCTCCTGGGACACCCGACAGATGTTTTTC. Residues: CACDTVLGDTGSSWDTRQMFF.

This clone is labeled medium-sized. Other DNA sequences of this sample code for an identical CDR3. The chain couples TRDV2 to TRDJ3; 7 positions match TRDD3. The CDR3 contains 18 residues. V lost 1 base to trimming and J lost 1 base; unmatched junction nucleotides: 6. Germline lookup yields CDR1 GEAIGNYY and CDR2 EKD. This chain's CDR3 is CACDTYWGTSWDTRQMFF. Here the CDR3 DNA reads TGTGCCTGTGACACGTACTGGGGCACTTCCTGGGACACCCGACAGATGTTTTTC.

Ten or more counts support this clone. The junction departs from germline at one end; a sequencing error may be responsible. The same CDR3 arises from other DNA sequences in this sample as well. The chain couples TRDV2 to TRDJ3; 11 positions match TRDD3. Germline V CDR1 and CDR2: GEAIGNYY, EKD. The CDR3 extends over 18 amino acids. CDR3: CACGTLGDTSWDTRQMFF. The CDR3 DNA reads TGTGCCTGTGGCACCCTGGGGGATACTTCCTGGGACACCCGACAGATGTTTTTC.

This clone turned up a few times. A much bigger clone sits one base away, suggesting this may be a read error. Other DNA sequences of this sample code for an identical CDR3. The rearrangement links TRDV2 to TRDJ2; TRDD3 matches at 8 bases. CDR3 length: 15 residues. CDR1 GEAIGNYY and CDR2 EKD come from the germline V gene. The CDR3 spells CACDKLGALTAHLFF. The CDR3 coding sequence is TGTGCCTGCGACAAACTGGGGGCTTTGACAGCACACCTCTTCTTT.